This T cell receptor (beta chain) was identified during a study of T cells in Graves' hyperthyroidism and ophthalmopathy. Recently diagnosed hyperthyroidism of less than 2 months' duration affected patients aged 18 to 65. The CDR3 loop spans 16 amino acids. V shed 0 bases and J shed 10 bases, with 17 bases lying between them. Germline V gives CDR1 SGDLS, CDR2 YYNGEE. Broader study findings: Model-based prediction identified ophthalmopathy a median around 6.5 months prior to its onset. Among thyroid clonotypes expanded above 0.001, most also appeared in blood.

On this clonotype itself: What it binds is unknown. A much larger clone is a single base away; this may be a read error.

The CDR3 regions of TCR beta were amplified from RNA transcripts. HTBI primers drove first-round RT-PCR of the TCR CDR3. TCRdb reprocessed the multiplex PCR reads with MiXCR, giving one entry per CDR3 protein. The table lists under 700,000 distinct CDR3 sequences, around 42% of them singletons, with just under 8.5% in the top ten. The sequence came from a woman in her late teens or twenties with Graves' hyperthyroidism. This chain uses TRBV9 with TRBJ1-6, with D unresolved. Sequencing was performed on peripheral blood or thyroid tissue (not recorded which). The CDR3 DNA sequence: TGTGCCAGCAGCGTAGATCCCTCCCAGCCCTTGTCACCCCTCCACTTT. Its protein is CASSVDPSQPLSPLHF.